The 18 T cell receptor beta chains below were found in one sample sequenced in a study of Ad26.COV2.S vaccination and SARS-CoV-2 variants. The treatment denotes: roughly 19 received Ad26.COV2.S at low or high dose, single or two shots; 5 received placebo; per-sample allocation not given. Specimens were obtained on day 63 following the first vaccine or placebo injection. The data were produced by immunoSEQ multiplex PCR, yet TCRdb's version contains in-frame clones alone and is incomplete. The table shows 330,000 or so clones, with 85% to 90% occurring only once. The sequencing here drew on peripheral blood, taken in a trial of Ad26.COV2.S vaccine versus placebo. All receptors derive from a person aged 18 to 65 who received the Ad26.COV2.S COVID-19 vaccine or a placebo.

J is TRBJ1-3 and V is TRBV18; D is undetermined. V lost 6 bases, J lost 4 bases, and 10 bases lay in between. The CDR3 spans 13 residues. Germline assignment: CDR1 KGHSH and CDR2 LQKENI. The CDR3 is CASSLSEGNTIYF. The CDR3 DNA is TGTGCCAGCTCCCTATCTGAAGGAAACACCATATATTTT.

The chain is built from TRBV6-5 and TRBJ1-2; no firm D call. Germline CDR1 is MNHEY and CDR2 is SVGAGI. The germline V and J ends were trimmed by 2 bases and 4 bases, with 11 bases remaining between them. The CDR3 loop spans 14 amino acids. CDR3 nucleotides: TGTGCCAGCAGTTACAGTTTTGAGGGCTATGGCTACACCTTC. It specifies CASSYSFEGYGYTF.

The rearrangement uses TRBV5-6 and TRBJ1-5; D may be TRBD1 (5 bases). Germline-derived CDR1 and CDR2 are SGHDT and YYEEEE. V lost 4 bases to trimming and J lost 2 bases, with 16 bases between them. This CDR3 spans 16 amino acids. The CDR3: CASSHLPGPGNQPQHF. The CDR3 region has the DNA TGTGCCAGCAGCCACCTCCCAGGGCCCGGCAATCAGCCCCAGCATTTT. Looking up the rest from reference TRBV5-6 and TRBJ1-5 gives the full variable domain: DAGVTQSPTHLIKTRGQQVTLRCSPKSGHDTVSWYQQALGQGPQFIFQYYEEEERQRGNFPDRFSGHQFPNYSSELNVNALLLGDSALYLCASSHLPGPGNQPQHFGDGTRLSIL.

V usage is TRBV19 and J usage is TRBJ2-7; D remains unclear. V was cut by 3 bases and J by 0 bases, with 9 bases left in between. The CDR3 runs to 14 residues. Germline loops: CDR1 LNHDA, CDR2 SQIVND (reference sequence). The CDR3 region is CASSILHSSYEQYF. The CDR3 DNA reads TGTGCCAGTAGTATTCTTCACAGCTCCTACGAGCAGTACTTC.

The V call is TRBV4-3, the J call TRBJ1-1, with 9 bases fitting TRBD1. Losses at the gene ends were 4 bases for V and 1 base for J; bases not matched to a gene: 7. The germline V gene has CDR1 LGHNA and CDR2 YSLEER. CDR3 size: 16 residues. CDR3 sequence: CASSRHSGQGNTEAFF. DNA of the CDR3: TGCGCCAGCAGCCGGCATTCGGGACAGGGGAACACTGAAGCTTTCTTT.

The rearrangement joins TRBV7-8 to TRBJ2-5; no definite D call. Trimming pared 1 base from V and 7 bases from J, leaving 7 bases between. The CDR3 length is 12 residues. Germline CDR1 SGHVS, CDR2 FQNEAQ. The CDR3 spells CASSLVAGTQYF. The CDR3 bases are TGTGCCAGCAGCTTAGTGGCCGGGACCCAGTACTTC.

V usage is TRBV6-2 or TRBV6-3 and J usage is TRBJ2-5; D is unresolved. The germline V gene encodes CDR1 MNHEY and CDR2 SVGEGT. The ends were cut back, 7 bases at V and 5 bases at J, with 17 bases in the middle. This CDR3 contains 14 residues. The CDR3 DNA reads TGTGCCAGCATCCCTCAGGCACGGAGCGAGACCCAGTACTTC. Residues: CASIPQARSETQYF.

This rearrangement joins TRBV6-5 to TRBJ1-2; perhaps TRBD1 as D (5 bases). The CDR3 consists of 15 residues. CDR1 and CDR2 (germline): MNHEY, SVGAGI. The V gene lost 5 bases and the J gene lost 5 bases, with 18 bases spanning the gap. The CDR3 loop is CASSPEVGGPYGYTF. In nucleotides, the CDR3 is TGTGCCAGCAGTCCAGAAGTGGGGGGTCCTTATGGCTACACCTTC.

The chain recombines TRBV5-1 with TRBJ2-5; TRBD1 matches 11 bases. Per the germline V gene, CDR1 is SGHRS and CDR2 is YFSETQ. The V gene end was trimmed by 2 bases and the J gene end by 5 bases; junction bases not matched to a gene: 8. The CDR3 covers 16 residues. CDR3 nucleotide sequence: TGCGCCAGCAGCTTTTCCCGGACAGGGGGCCAGGAGACCCAGTACTTC. It encodes CASSFSRTGGQETQYF.

This clone came up once. The rearrangement uses TRBV3-1 (or the pseudogene TRBV3-2) and TRBJ1-4; D uncertain. CDR1 is LGHDT and CDR2 is YNNKEL in the germline V gene (reference sequence). The length of the CDR3 is 16 residues. Trimming left V 1 base short and J 4 bases short, with 13 bases between. As DNA, the CDR3 is TGTGCCAGCAGCCAAGCCGCAGCAGGAGATAATGAAAAACTGTTTTTT. Its protein product is CASSQAAAGDNEKLFF.

J is TRBJ1-5 and V is TRBV19; D is undetermined. The CDR3 has 16 amino acids. V lost 2 bases and J 3 bases, leaving 14 bases between the germline ends. The germline gives CDR1 LNHDA, CDR2 SQIVND (reference sequence). CDR3 residues: CASSIRGIGDNQPQHF. The CDR3 bases are TGTGCCAGTAGTATACGGGGAATTGGGGACAATCAGCCCCAGCATTTT.

This clone has just one count. The chain combines TRBV5-6 with TRBJ1-3; TRBD1 is a possible D gene (6 bases). Looked up from germline, CDR1 is SGHDT and CDR2 is YYEEEE. V shed 4 bases and J shed 2 bases, with 16 bases lying between them. The CDR3 runs to 16 residues. The CDR3 DNA reads TGTGCCAGCAGCCCGACCGCTACAGGGACTGGAAACACCATATATTTT. Amino acid sequence: CASSPTATGTGNTIYF.

The count of this clone is one. The chain links TRBV27 to TRBJ2-4; 9 nucleotides line up with TRBD2. Germline values: CDR1 MNHEY, CDR2 SMNVEV (reference sequence). V trimming: 6 bases; J trimming: 0 bases; junction bases outside the gene matches: 12. CDR3 length: 18 amino acids. The CDR3 loop is CASSPMIAGVIAKNIQYF. In nucleotides, the CDR3 is TGTGCCAGCAGCCCCATGATAGCGGGAGTAATAGCCAAAAACATTCAGTACTTC.

This rearrangement joins TRBV19 to TRBJ1-2, with D perhaps TRBD1 (5 bases). The CDR3 spans 14 residues. The V and J ends lost 3 bases and 7 bases respectively, with 15 bases between them. Germline assignment: CDR1 LNHDA and CDR2 SQIVND (reference sequence). Here the CDR3 reads CASSITGFSSGYTF. In DNA form, the CDR3 reads TGTGCCAGTAGTATTACAGGATTTTCTTCTGGCTACACCTTC.

The rearrangement uses TRBV6-5 and TRBJ1-1; D gene ambiguous. Between the trimmed V and J ends, which lost 8 bases and 0 bases, there was a span of 10 bases. This CDR3 comprises 13 residues. In germline, CDR1 is MNHEY, CDR2 SVGAGI. CDR3 coding DNA: TGTGCCAGCTCCCGGGGATTGAACACTGAAGCTTTCTTT. As protein: CASSRGLNTEAFF.

As DNA, the CDR3 is TGTGCCAGCAGTTACTCCAACATAGGCATGAACACTGAAGCTTTCTTT. As protein: CASSYSNIGMNTEAFF. The chain is built from TRBV6-6 and TRBJ1-1; D is ambiguous. Per germline, CDR1 MNHNY and CDR2 SVGAGI (reference sequence). This CDR3 has 16 residues. Trimming stripped 0 bases from V and 0 bases from J, with 11 bases between.

This clone was seen once. The chain is built from TRBV7-9 and TRBJ1-4; D is uncertain. The germline CDR1 and CDR2 sequences are SEHNR and FQNEAQ (reference sequence). The CDR3 is 17 residues long. Trimming left V 5 bases short and J 4 bases short, with 20 bases between. This CDR3 is CASSHVRVGRLNEKLFF. Written as DNA, the CDR3 is TGTGCCAGCAGCCACGTGCGGGTAGGCCGCCTTAATGAAAAACTGTTTTTT.

V is TRBV24-1 and J is TRBJ2-5; TRBD2 might be the D (6 bases). The CDR3 length is 13 residues. Germline lookup yields CDR1 KGHDR and CDR2 SFDVKD. The ends were cut back, 4 bases at V and 5 bases at J, with 10 bases in the middle. CDR3: CATSDPGLETQYF. CDR3 DNA: TGTGCCACCAGTGACCCGGGACTTGAGACCCAGTACTTC.